This is a list of T cell receptor beta chains from one sample in a study of blood T cells in healthy people across ages. A single record per CDR3 protein comes from TCRdb applying MiXCR to the 5' RACE reads. This sample has about 1,400,000 distinct CDR3 sequences, with approximately 59% found just once. What was sequenced was blood. These TCRs come from a man between 18 and 29 years old in good health. Both conserved end residues are part of each CDR3. D genes are given only for firm matches.

CDR3 protein | V gene | D gene | J gene
CASSLTRTGGAIQYF | TRBV7-2 | TRBD1 | TRBJ2-4
CASISGNSETQYF | TRBV2 | TRBD2 | TRBJ2-5
CSARGSNSPLHF | TRBV20-1 | . | TRBJ1-6
CASSLGHSETQYF | TRBV27 | . | TRBJ2-5
CSARDPEQYF | TRBV20-1 | . | .
CASSPTPGGSPYNEQFF | TRBV6-1 | TRBD2 | TRBJ2-1
CASRRLAGGHDTQYF | TRBV2 | TRBD2 | TRBJ2-3
CSARLGTSDEQFF | TRBV20-1 | . | TRBJ2-1
CSARGGLPGELFF | TRBV20-1 | . | TRBJ2-2
CASSPRDTRLAIDTQYF | TRBV11-2 | TRBD2 | TRBJ2-3
CASTLGVGSGANVLTF | TRBV12-3/TRBV12-4 | . | TRBJ2-6
CASSAPGNLLSEKLFF | TRBV28 | . | TRBJ1-4
CASNERQGALNYGYTF | TRBV2 | TRBD1 | TRBJ1-2
CASSKPQGRGTQYF | TRBV21-1 | . | TRBJ2-4
CASSASGRGFF | TRBV5-6 | . | TRBJ2-1
CASSLDRLEAFF | TRBV5-1 | . | TRBJ1-1
CANGTTPYLTGTYEQYF | TRBV25-1 | TRBD1 | .
CASSNQGGNTEAFF | TRBV11-2 | . | TRBJ1-1
CSATGTSIRTDTQYF | TRBV20-1 | TRBD2 | TRBJ2-3
CASSEWTGEVYNEQFF | TRBV6-1 | . | TRBJ2-1
CASSLGLQETQFF | TRBV7-9 | TRBD2 | TRBJ2-1
CASHTSDNEQFF | TRBV10-2 | TRBD2 | TRBJ2-1
CASSESSLSGAYLDEQFF | TRBV6-5 | . | TRBJ2-1
CASSRGLAGGYSYNEQFF | TRBV6-1 | TRBD2 | TRBJ2-1
CASSWGSYEQYF | TRBV12-3/TRBV12-4 | . | TRBJ2-7
CVSSFPGGGYSYNEQFF | TRBV5-6 | TRBD2 | TRBJ2-1
CASSFGELTDTQYF | TRBV27 | . | TRBJ2-3
CASSPSYSGFSSTDTQYF | TRBV7-2 | TRBD2 | TRBJ2-3
CASSLSSTYEQYF | TRBV7-9 | . | TRBJ2-7
CASSSKDPWPGELFF | TRBV6-5 | . | TRBJ2-2
CASSPQRAGTRTDTQYF | TRBV7-9 | TRBD2 | TRBJ2-3
CASSPLVAGEAFF | TRBV6-2/TRBV6-3 | . | TRBJ1-1
CASSLGARGEQYF | TRBV7-6 | . | .
CAISDLQGKSGYEQYF | TRBV10-3 | TRBD1 | TRBJ2-7
CASREAGPQNIQYF | TRBV6-1 | TRBD2 | TRBJ2-4
CSAAVAGFTDTQYF | TRBV29-1 | TRBD2 | TRBJ2-3
CASSSPPGLVGNNEQFF | TRBV6-2/TRBV6-3 | . | TRBJ2-1
CSASSASGTDTQYF | TRBV20-1 | . | TRBJ2-3
CSARVRGLNTEAFF | TRBV20-1 | TRBD1 | TRBJ1-1
CASSVAQTGELFF | TRBV2 | . | TRBJ2-2
CASSEQVLAKNIQYF | TRBV2 | . | TRBJ2-4
CASGLGTSFTYNEQFF | TRBV12-5 | TRBD2 | TRBJ2-1
CATSEAWARLDPTSNQPQHF | TRBV15 | . | TRBJ1-5